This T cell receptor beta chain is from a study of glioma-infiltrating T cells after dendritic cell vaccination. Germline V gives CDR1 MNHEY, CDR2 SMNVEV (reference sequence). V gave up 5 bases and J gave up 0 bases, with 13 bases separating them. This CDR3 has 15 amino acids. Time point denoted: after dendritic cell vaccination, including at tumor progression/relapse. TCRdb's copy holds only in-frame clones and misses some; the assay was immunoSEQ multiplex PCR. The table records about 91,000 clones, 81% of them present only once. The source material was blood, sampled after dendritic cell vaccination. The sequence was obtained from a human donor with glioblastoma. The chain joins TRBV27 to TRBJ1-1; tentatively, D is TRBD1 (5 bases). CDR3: CASSVGAFMNTEAFF. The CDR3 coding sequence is TGTGCCAGCAGTGTAGGGGCCTTCATGAACACTGAAGCTTTCTTT.